This T cell receptor (beta chain) came from a study of blood T cell repertoires in COVID-19 (dated by TCRdb to 2020 to 2022). For the wider study: Collaborator samples came from the United States, Italy and Spain and covered acute and convalescent phases of COVID-19. The material from the prospective study consisted of cDNA or gDNA derived from T cells, B-cell-depleted T cells, or PBMCs. The dataset comprised deeply sampled blood TCRbeta repertoires from subjects exposed to, actively infected with, or recovered from COVID-19. The repertoires were released in a freely available public database meant as a resource for research on the immune response to SARS-CoV-2. Samples were obtained from the ongoing ImmuneRACE study (first 160 participants) and from over 1,000 subjects provided by 6 global collaborators. A de-identified subject ID, COVID-19 status, age in years and sex were almost always included in the sample metadata. Where available, HLA class I and class II types were obtained from metadata supplied by the sample provider rather than from assay-based typing.

Each collaborating institution followed its own protocols to collect whole blood in K2EDTA tubes. For TCRbeta analysis, collaborator samples were shipped as frozen whole blood, as isolated PBMCs, or as DNA extracted from either sample type. TCRbeta CDR3 regions were amplified from genomic DNA by means of the immunoSEQ Assay, a bias-controlled multiplex PCR. On the study's bioinformatics: The number of nucleated cells in each sample was estimated from the amplification of reference gene primers within the assay. To quantify the absolute abundance of each unique TCRbeta CDR3 rearrangement, sequence reads were collapsed and filtered. For each sample, productive Simpson clonality was calculated by taking the square root of Simpson's diversity index across productive rearrangements. Here the immuneACCESS table is served through TCRdb, limited to in-frame sequences with V and J called. Missing clones are a known gap in these copies; in checked studies unresolved V genes cover under half, and the rest lacks a known reason. That table is the source of V, J and clone size, and D and trimming were worked out from the DNA. The sample includes approximately 130,000 clones, with over 75% observed a single time. Of the sample, about 9.6% falls within the top ten clones.

With respect to this clone: The clone's antigen remains unknown. Per-base quality was not reported, and no clone a single base away is much larger than it.

Beyond this particular receptor, the publication reports: The quantity of clinical and demographic metadata differed by source and by participant and was supplied without curation.

The CDR3, cysteine through phenylalanine, is 14 amino acids long. Here the CDR3 DNA is all that survives: 42 bases in frame from base 1. For this chain, trimming is 3 bases at the V end and 6 bases at the J end, and the number of junction bases without a gene match is 8. According to the germline V gene, CDR1 reads WSHSY and CDR2 reads SAAADI. The receptor was derived from a man aged 35-49 years with active or convalescent COVID-19. The V and J genes are TRBV10-2 and TRBJ2-7; TRBD2 fits 7 bases in the junction. The sample consisted of peripheral blood. The CDR3 protein sequence reads: CASSETGTTLEQYF. DNA sequence: TGCGCCAGCAGTGAAACCGGGACTACTCTCGAGCAGTACTTC.